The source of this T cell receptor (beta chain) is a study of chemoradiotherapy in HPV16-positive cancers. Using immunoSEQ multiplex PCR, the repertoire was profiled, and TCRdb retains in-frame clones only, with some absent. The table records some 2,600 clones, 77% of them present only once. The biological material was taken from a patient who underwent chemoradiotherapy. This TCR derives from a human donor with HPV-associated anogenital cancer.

Written as DNA, the CDR3 is TGTGCCAGCAGCGTCAGACAGGCGGGCTCTGGAAACACCATATATTTT. It translates to CASSVRQAGSGNTIYF. The J gene is TRBJ1-3, the V gene TRBV9, with D tentatively TRBD1 (6 bases). The germline V gene has CDR1 SGDLS and CDR2 YYNGEE. The CDR3 is 16 residues long. Trimming left V 2 bases short and J 0 bases short, with 12 bases between.